This TCR beta chain was profiled in a study of blood T cell repertoires in COVID-19. Study-level background: Collection of acute and convalescent COVID-19 samples took place in the United States, Italy and Spain. Sample material is recorded as cDNA or gDNA derived from T cells, B-cell-depleted T cells, or PBMCs.

In the authors' workflow: Amplification with reference gene primers provided the estimates of nucleated cell counts. Sequencing used immunoSEQ multiplex PCR; TCRdb keeps in-frame clones, though not all of them. V, J and clone size reflect that table, while D and trimming were determined from the DNA. The top ten clones hold under 15% of a sample with some 280,000 clones, 89% of them seen once. Trimming pared 3 bases from V and 1 base from J, leaving 18 bases between. The germline CDR1 and CDR2 sequences are LNHNV and YYDKDF (reference sequence). CDR3 length: 17 amino acids. Sequenced: peripheral blood. The chain combines TRBV15 with TRBJ1-1; D is perhaps TRBD1 (6 bases). This receptor was taken from a woman aged 60 to 75 with acute or convalescent COVID-19. DNA of the CDR3: TGTGCCACCAGCAGGGAACAGGGTATTCTAAGGAACACTGAAGCTTTCTTT. It encodes CATSREQGILRNTEAFF.